One and the same sample provided the 14 T cell receptor beta chains below, sequenced in a study of CXCR3-negative and CXCR3-positive naive CD8 T cells. Overall study findings and caveats: Naive cells with CXCR3 showed TRB CDR3s that were more hydrophobic than those in CXCR3-negative naive cells.

No antigen is known for these receptors. TRB cDNA libraries were made by UMI-labeled 5' RACE. From its re-call of the 5' RACE reads, TCRdb lists each CDR3 protein once, without DNA. The table for this sample gives roughly 120,000 distinct CDR3 sequences. Sequenced: naive CXCR3+ CD8+ T cells from blood. Noted subset: CD45RO-CCR7+CD27+CD95- naive CD8+ T cells expressing CXCR3 (TNR3+). These receptors were obtained from a human donor in good health. Some clones in this sample may be carry-over from other donors' samples.

This rearrangement joins TRBV12-3 or TRBV12-4 to TRBJ1-1. CDR3 size: 12 residues. CDR3: CASQIWGTEAFF.

The chain carries TRBV11-2 and TRBJ2-1. The CDR3 is 13 amino acids. Germline values: CDR1 SGHAT, CDR2 FQNNGV. CDR3 residues: CASSQPSGTEQFF.

This sequence joins TRBV11-3 and TRBJ2-3; TCRdb's D gene call, TRBD2, goes unchecked for lack of DNA. This CDR3 contains 13 residues. Germline V gives CDR1 SGHNT, CDR2 YENEEA. Here the CDR3 reads CASSVTSENTQYF.

V usage is TRBV14 and J usage is TRBJ2-6. The CDR3 length is 15 residues. The germline gives CDR1 SGHDN, CDR2 FVKESK. CDR3 loop: CASSQDDTGANVLTF. Supplemented by reference TRBV14 and TRBJ2-6, the full variable domain reads EAGVTQFPSHSVIEKGQTVTLRCDPISGHDNLYWYRRVMGKEIKFLLHFVKESKQDESGMPNNRFLAERTGGTYSTLKVQPAELEDSGVYFCASSQDDTGANVLTFGAGSRLTVL.

The chain joins TRBV29-1 to TRBJ2-1; TCRdb picks TRBD1, but there is no DNA to check that call. CDR3 length equals 16 residues. The germline CDR1 and CDR2 sequences are SQVTM and ANQGSEA. CDR3 sequence: CSVFVIGQEPYNEQFF.

The chain's CDR3 is CASSFQDSYEQYF. The chain combines TRBV28 with TRBJ2-7. This CDR3 is built from 13 residues. The germline V gene has CDR1 MDHEN and CDR2 SYDVKM.

The CDR3 protein is CASSFLAGGLAAEQYF. The genes are TRBV7-9 and TRBJ2-7; TCRdb's D call, TRBD2, is unchecked because there is no DNA. Per germline, CDR1 SEHNR and CDR2 FQNEAQ (reference sequence). This CDR3 has 16 amino acids. Filled out from reference TRBV7-9 and TRBJ2-7, the complete variable domain reads DTGVSQNPRHKITKRGQNVTFRCDPISEHNRLYWYRQTLGQGPEFLTYFQNEAQLEKSRLLSDRFSAERPKGSFSTLEIQRTEQGDSAMYLCASSFLAGGLAAEQYFGPGTRLTVT.

The chain joins TRBV29-1 to TRBJ2-1; the TCRdb D gene call, TRBD1, has no DNA to confirm it. The CDR3 spans 14 residues. CDR1 is SQVTM and CDR2 is ANQGSEA in the germline V gene. CDR3 amino acids: CSVDRDGMGDEQFF.

This CDR3 is CASSYWADSSYNEQFF. The V and J genes are TRBV6-2 or TRBV6-3 and TRBJ2-1; as DNA is missing, the TRBD2 call by TCRdb cannot be tested. Germline V lookup: CDR1 MNHEY, CDR2 SVGEGT. The CDR3 loop spans 16 amino acids.

This sequence joins TRBV5-1 and TRBJ2-7. Germline V lookup: CDR1 SGHRS, CDR2 YFSETQ. The CDR3 has 13 residues. CDR3: CASSRWDSYEQYF.

CDR3 region: CASSPDRGSLAQPADTQYF. V and J are TRBV18 and TRBJ2-3; TCRdb gives TRBD1 as the D gene, but with no DNA this cannot be confirmed. CDR3 length: 19 residues. CDR1 and CDR2 from the germline V gene are KGHSH and LQKENI.

The chain recombines TRBV25-1 with TRBJ2-7; TCRdb selects TRBD2, and the lack of DNA leaves this call unchecked. Germline CDR1 MGHDK, CDR2 SYGVNS. CDR3 length: 19 amino acids. CDR3 region: CASPQVPGGPHEAPYEQYF.

The chain uses TRBV7-2 and TRBJ2-7; the TCRdb D gene call, TRBD1, has no DNA to confirm it. This CDR3 contains 14 residues. CDR1 and CDR2 from the germline V gene are SGHTA and FQGNSA. CDR3 region: CASTPAPEFYEQYF.

The chain has TRBV7-9 and TRBJ2-7; TCRdb outputs TRBD2, but without DNA this stays unchecked. The CDR3 runs 14 residues. Germline lookup yields CDR1 SEHNR and CDR2 FQNEAQ (reference sequence). This CDR3 is CASSLREFPYEQYF. Together with reference TRBV7-9 and TRBJ2-7, the CDR3 gives the full variable domain: DTGVSQNPRHKITKRGQNVTFRCDPISEHNRLYWYRQTLGQGPEFLTYFQNEAQLEKSRLLSDRFSAERPKGSFSTLEIQRTEQGDSAMYLCASSLREFPYEQYFGPGTRLTVT.